These T cell receptor beta chains were read from a single sample in a study of cytomegalovirus exposure and HLA in healthy donors. The protocol was immunoSEQ multiplex PCR, while the TCRdb copy is restricted to in-frame clones and leaves out a portion. The sample lists fewer than 250,000 clones, 70% to 90% occurring once. The material sequenced was PBMCs. The receptors come from a human donor in good health. CDR3s include the opening cysteine and the closing phenylalanine or tryptophan. The order of the fields is J gene, D gene, clone size, V gene, CDR3 protein, CDR3 DNA. D genes are given only for firm matches. Rows give clone size only sometimes, using once, few, many, or a class for an expanded clone.

j_gene: TRBJ2-1; d_gene: .; abundance: .; v_gene: TRBV10-1; CDR3aa: CASSTSQGNEQFF; CDR3nt: TGCGCCAGCAGTACATCTCAGGGGAATGAGCAGTTCTTC
j_gene: TRBJ2-1; d_gene: .; abundance: .; v_gene: TRBV6-5; CDR3aa: CASSYGSNSYNEQFF; CDR3nt: TGTGCCAGCAGTTACGGCAGTAACTCCTACAATGAGCAGTTCTTC
j_gene: TRBJ2-3; d_gene: .; abundance: .; v_gene: TRBV4-3; CDR3aa: CASSQGTSSTDTQYF; CDR3nt: TGCGCCAGCAGCCAAGGTACTAGCAGCACAGATACGCAGTATTTT
j_gene: TRBJ1-5; d_gene: .; abundance: .; v_gene: TRBV15; CDR3aa: CATSGRGNSNQPQHF; CDR3nt: TGTGCCACCTCCGGCAGGGGAAATAGCAATCAGCCCCAGCATTTT
j_gene: TRBJ2-1; d_gene: TRBD1; abundance: .; v_gene: TRBV18; CDR3aa: CASSPPGPGQGSDEQFF; CDR3nt: TGTGCCAGCTCACCACCGGGACCGGGACAGGGGAGTGATGAGCAGTTCTTC
j_gene: TRBJ1-6; d_gene: .; abundance: .; v_gene: TRBV27; CDR3aa: CASSLSIGVGSPLHF; CDR3nt: TGTGCCAGCAGTTTATCGATCGGGGTCGGATCACCCCTCCACTTT
j_gene: TRBJ1-1; d_gene: .; abundance: once; v_gene: TRBV27; CDR3aa: CASSLLGQMNTEAFF; CDR3nt: TGTGCCAGCAGTTTATTGGGACAAATGAACACTGAAGCTTTCTTT
j_gene: TRBJ2-6; d_gene: .; abundance: .; v_gene: TRBV7-3; CDR3aa: CASSAQPGAGANVLTF; CDR3nt: TGTGCCAGCAGCGCCCAACCAGGGGCTGGGGCCAACGTCCTGACTTTC
j_gene: TRBJ2-2; d_gene: .; abundance: .; v_gene: TRBV21-1; CDR3aa: CARGGQGGELFF; CDR3nt: TGTGCCAGGGGTGGACAGGGCGGGGAGCTGTTTTTT
j_gene: TRBJ2-7; d_gene: .; abundance: once; v_gene: TRBV6-5; CDR3aa: CASSLNRVSSYEQYF; CDR3nt: TGTGCCAGCAGTTTAAACAGGGTTAGCTCCTACGAGCAGTACTTC
j_gene: TRBJ2-5; d_gene: .; abundance: .; v_gene: TRBV18; CDR3aa: CASSPPQRGETQYF; CDR3nt: TGTGCCAGCTCACCACCCCAGAGGGGGGAGACCCAGTACTTC
j_gene: TRBJ2-5; d_gene: .; abundance: .; v_gene: TRBV18; CDR3aa: CASSMGQSHQETQYF; CDR3nt: TGTGCCAGCTCAATGGGCCAGAGCCACCAAGAGACCCAGTACTTC
j_gene: TRBJ1-1; d_gene: TRBD1; abundance: .; v_gene: TRBV7-8; CDR3aa: CASSLSGQGRTEAFF; CDR3nt: TGTGCCAGCAGCTTATCTGGACAGGGGCGCACTGAAGCTTTCTTT
j_gene: TRBJ2-1; d_gene: .; abundance: .; v_gene: TRBV2; CDR3aa: CASSENGNEQFF; CDR3nt: TGTGCCAGCAGTGAAAACGGCAATGAGCAGTTCTTC
j_gene: TRBJ1-6; d_gene: TRBD1; abundance: .; v_gene: TRBV4-1; CDR3aa: CASSSRDRDKSSPLHF; CDR3nt: TGCGCCAGCAGCAGCCGGGACAGGGATAAGAGTTCACCCCTCCACTTT
j_gene: TRBJ2-2; d_gene: .; abundance: .; v_gene: TRBV5-1; CDR3aa: CASSNRGGNTGELFF; CDR3nt: TGCGCCAGCAGCAACAGGGGGGGGAACACCGGGGAGCTGTTTTTT
j_gene: TRBJ2-5; d_gene: .; abundance: .; v_gene: TRBV7-9; CDR3aa: CASSIQARETQYF; CDR3nt: TGTGCCAGCAGCATTCAAGCACGAGAGACCCAGTACTTC
j_gene: TRBJ1-4; d_gene: TRBD1; abundance: .; v_gene: TRBV10-3; CDR3aa: CAISETGTVNEKLFF; CDR3nt: TGTGCCATCAGTGAGACAGGGACAGTTAATGAAAAACTGTTTTTT
j_gene: TRBJ2-2; d_gene: TRBD1; abundance: .; v_gene: TRBV7-8; CDR3aa: CASSYRDRGPTNTGELFF; CDR3nt: TGTGCCAGCAGCTACCGGGACAGGGGGCCAACGAACACCGGGGAGCTGTTTTTT
j_gene: TRBJ2-7; d_gene: .; abundance: .; v_gene: TRBV2; CDR3aa: CASQRSTYEQYF; CDR3nt: TGTGCCAGCCAGAGGTCGACCTACGAGCAGTACTTC
j_gene: TRBJ2-7; d_gene: .; abundance: .; v_gene: TRBV15; CDR3aa: CATSTNRVAYEQYF; CDR3nt: TGTGCCACCAGCACTAACAGGGTAGCGTACGAGCAGTACTTC
j_gene: TRBJ2-7; d_gene: .; abundance: once; v_gene: TRBV28; CDR3aa: CASSPGSREQYF; CDR3nt: TGTGCCAGCAGTCCAGGGTCCAGGGAGCAGTACTTC
j_gene: TRBJ2-5; d_gene: TRBD1; abundance: .; v_gene: TRBV5-1; CDR3aa: CASSLLQGEETQYF; CDR3nt: TGCGCCAGCAGCTTGTTACAGGGGGAAGAGACCCAGTACTTC
j_gene: TRBJ2-7; d_gene: .; abundance: .; v_gene: TRBV25-1; CDR3aa: CARRNTGTLEQYF; CDR3nt: TGTGCCAGGAGAAATACAGGGACCTTGGAGCAGTACTTC
j_gene: TRBJ2-7; d_gene: .; abundance: .; v_gene: TRBV9; CDR3aa: CASSPDWTVLSPLYEQYF; CDR3nt: TGTGCCAGCAGCCCCGACTGGACAGTCCTGAGCCCCCTCTACGAGCAGTACTTC
j_gene: TRBJ1-5; d_gene: TRBD1; abundance: .; v_gene: TRBV10-3; CDR3aa: CAISESRDRNQPQHF; CDR3nt: TGTGCCATCAGTGAGTCAAGGGACAGGAATCAGCCCCAGCATTTT
j_gene: TRBJ2-4; d_gene: .; abundance: .; v_gene: TRBV5-4; CDR3aa: CASSSRGAKNIQYF; CDR3nt: TGTGCCAGCAGCTCAAGGGGAGCCAAAAACATTCAGTACTTC
j_gene: TRBJ2-5; d_gene: .; abundance: few; v_gene: TRBV29-1; CDR3aa: CSVDQSQGGKTQYF; CDR3nt: TGCAGCGTTGATCAGTCTCAGGGGGGAAAGACCCAGTACTTC
j_gene: TRBJ2-7; d_gene: .; abundance: .; v_gene: TRBV19; CDR3aa: CASSIGAGSYEQYF; CDR3nt: TGTGCCAGTAGTATAGGGGCGGGATCCTACGAGCAGTACTTC
j_gene: TRBJ1-5; d_gene: TRBD1; abundance: .; v_gene: TRBV10-2; CDR3aa: CASTGTDRNQPQHF; CDR3nt: TGCGCCAGCACCGGAACGGACAGGAATCAGCCCCAGCATTTT
j_gene: TRBJ2-1; d_gene: .; abundance: .; v_gene: TRBV7-3; CDR3aa: CASSSGTLYNEQFF; CDR3nt: TGTGCCAGCAGCTCCGGGACTCTCTACAATGAGCAGTTCTTC
j_gene: TRBJ2-1; d_gene: .; abundance: once; v_gene: TRBV4-1; CDR3aa: CASSKGRARASYNEQFF; CDR3nt: TGCGCCAGCAGCAAAGGGCGGGCCAGAGCCTCCTACAATGAGCAGTTCTTC
j_gene: TRBJ2-7; d_gene: TRBD2; abundance: .; v_gene: TRBV6-5; CDR3aa: CASRLLAGGHNEQYF; CDR3nt: TGTGCCAGCAGACTTCTAGCGGGAGGGCACAACGAGCAGTACTTC
j_gene: TRBJ2-1; d_gene: .; abundance: .; v_gene: TRBV18; CDR3aa: CASSENSIGVYNEQFF; CDR3nt: TGTGCCAGCTCAGAAAATAGCATCGGCGTCTACAATGAGCAGTTCTTC
j_gene: TRBJ1-5; d_gene: TRBD1; abundance: few; v_gene: TRBV5-1; CDR3aa: CASSTGQGLQPQHF; CDR3nt: TGCGCCAGCAGCACCGGACAGGGACTTCAGCCCCAGCATTTT
j_gene: TRBJ2-7; d_gene: TRBD1; abundance: .; v_gene: TRBV19; CDR3aa: CASSSRDRGFYEQYF; CDR3nt: TGTGCCAGTAGTTCCCGGGACAGGGGCTTCTACGAGCAGTACTTC
j_gene: TRBJ2-7; d_gene: .; abundance: .; v_gene: TRBV7-9; CDR3aa: CASSSRSMAEQYF; CDR3nt: TGTGCCAGCAGCTCCAGATCGATGGCCGAGCAGTACTTC
j_gene: TRBJ2-1; d_gene: TRBD2; abundance: .; v_gene: TRBV9; CDR3aa: CASSVGGRDNEQFF; CDR3nt: TGTGCCAGCAGCGTGGGCGGGAGGGACAATGAGCAGTTCTTC
j_gene: TRBJ1-2; d_gene: .; abundance: .; v_gene: TRBV14; CDR3aa: CASSPQNYGYTF; CDR3nt: TGTGCCAGCAGCCCACAGAACTATGGCTACACCTTC